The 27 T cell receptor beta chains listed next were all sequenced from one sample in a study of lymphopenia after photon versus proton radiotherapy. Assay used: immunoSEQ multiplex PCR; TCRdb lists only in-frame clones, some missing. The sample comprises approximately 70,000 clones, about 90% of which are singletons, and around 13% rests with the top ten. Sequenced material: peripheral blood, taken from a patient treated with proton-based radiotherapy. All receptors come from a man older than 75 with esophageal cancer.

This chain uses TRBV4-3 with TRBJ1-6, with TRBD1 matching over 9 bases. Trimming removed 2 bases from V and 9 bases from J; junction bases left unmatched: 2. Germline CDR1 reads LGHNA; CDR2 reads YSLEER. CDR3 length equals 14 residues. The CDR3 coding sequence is TGCGCCAGCAGCCAAAGGGACAGGGTTTCACCCCTCCACTTT. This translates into CASSQRDRVSPLHF.

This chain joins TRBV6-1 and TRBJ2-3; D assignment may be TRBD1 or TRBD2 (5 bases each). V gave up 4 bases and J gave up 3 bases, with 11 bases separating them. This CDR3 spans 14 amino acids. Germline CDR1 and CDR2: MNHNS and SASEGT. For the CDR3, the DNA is TGTGCCAGCAGTGGGTGGGGGATTACAGATACGCAGTATTTT. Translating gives CASSGWGITDTQYF.

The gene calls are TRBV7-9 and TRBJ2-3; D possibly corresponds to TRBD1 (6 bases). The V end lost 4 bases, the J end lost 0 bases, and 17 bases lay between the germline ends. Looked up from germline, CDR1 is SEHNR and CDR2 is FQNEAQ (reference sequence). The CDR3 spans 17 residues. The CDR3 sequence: CASSSALQGMSTDTQYF. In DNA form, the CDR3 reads TGTGCCAGCAGCTCAGCTCTGCAGGGGATGAGCACAGATACGCAGTATTTT.

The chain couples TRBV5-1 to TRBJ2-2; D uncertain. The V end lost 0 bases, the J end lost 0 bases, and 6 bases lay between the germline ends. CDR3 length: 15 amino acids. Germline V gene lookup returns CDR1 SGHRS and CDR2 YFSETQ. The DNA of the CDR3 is TGCGCCAGCAGCTTGGGGCAGACGAACACCGGGGAGCTGTTTTTT. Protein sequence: CASSLGQTNTGELFF.

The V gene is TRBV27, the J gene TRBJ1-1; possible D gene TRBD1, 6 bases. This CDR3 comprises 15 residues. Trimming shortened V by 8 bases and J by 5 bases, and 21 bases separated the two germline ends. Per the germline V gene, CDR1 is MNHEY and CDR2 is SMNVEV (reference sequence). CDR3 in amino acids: CASVGGGGATTEAFF. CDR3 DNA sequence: TGTGCCAGCGTTGGGGGTGGGGGGGCGACGACTGAAGCTTTCTTT.

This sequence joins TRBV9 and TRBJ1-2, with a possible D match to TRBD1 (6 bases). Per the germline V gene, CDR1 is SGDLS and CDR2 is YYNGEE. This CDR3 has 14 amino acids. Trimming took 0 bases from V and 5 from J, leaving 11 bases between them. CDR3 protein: CASSVAGVGYGYTF. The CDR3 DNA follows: TGTGCCAGCAGCGTAGCAGGGGTTGGTTATGGCTACACCTTC. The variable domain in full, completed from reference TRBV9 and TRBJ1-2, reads DSGVTQTPKHLITATGQRVTLRCSPRSGDLSVYWYQQSLDQGLQFLIQYYNGEERAKGNILERFSAQQFPDLHSELNLSSLELGDSALYFCASSVAGVGYGYTFGSGTRLTVV.

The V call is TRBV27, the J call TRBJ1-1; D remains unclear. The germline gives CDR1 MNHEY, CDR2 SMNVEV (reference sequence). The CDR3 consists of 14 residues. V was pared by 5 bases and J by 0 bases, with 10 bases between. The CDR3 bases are TGTGCCAGCAGTCGTGGACGGTTGAACACTGAAGCTTTCTTT. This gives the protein CASSRGRLNTEAFF.

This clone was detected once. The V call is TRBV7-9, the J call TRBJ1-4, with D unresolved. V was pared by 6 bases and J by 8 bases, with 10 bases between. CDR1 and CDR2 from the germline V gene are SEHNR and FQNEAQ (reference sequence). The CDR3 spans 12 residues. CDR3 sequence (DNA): TGTGCCAGCAGTTTAAGGGTAGAAAAACTGTTTTTT. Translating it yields CASSLRVEKLFF. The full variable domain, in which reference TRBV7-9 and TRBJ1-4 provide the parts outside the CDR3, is DTGVSQNPRHKITKRGQNVTFRCDPISEHNRLYWYRQTLGQGPEFLTYFQNEAQLEKSRLLSDRFSAERPKGSFSTLEIQRTEQGDSAMYLCASSLRVEKLFFGSGTQLSVL.

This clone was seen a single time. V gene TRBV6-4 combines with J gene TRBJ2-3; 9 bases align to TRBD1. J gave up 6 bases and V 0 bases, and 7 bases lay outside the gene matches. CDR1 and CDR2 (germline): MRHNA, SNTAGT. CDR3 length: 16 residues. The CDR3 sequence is CASSDSGTGLSDTQYF. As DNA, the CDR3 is TGTGCCAGCAGTGACTCCGGGACAGGGCTGTCCGATACGCAGTATTTT.

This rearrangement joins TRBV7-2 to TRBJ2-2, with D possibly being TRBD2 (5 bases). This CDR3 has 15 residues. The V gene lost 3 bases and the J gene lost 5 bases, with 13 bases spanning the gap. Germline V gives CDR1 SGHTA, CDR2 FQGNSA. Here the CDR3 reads CASSFIRGRTGELFF. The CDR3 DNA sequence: TGTGCCAGCAGCTTCATCCGGGGAAGAACCGGGGAGCTGTTTTTT.

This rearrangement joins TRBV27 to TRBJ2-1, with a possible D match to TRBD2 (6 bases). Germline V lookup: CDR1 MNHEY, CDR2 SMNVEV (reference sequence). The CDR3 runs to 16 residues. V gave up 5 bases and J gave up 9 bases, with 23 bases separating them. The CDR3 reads CASSAILALGLGEQFF. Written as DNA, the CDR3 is TGTGCCAGCAGTGCCATCCTAGCGTTAGGCTTGGGTGAGCAGTTCTTC.

CDR3 sequence reads: CASSQGPTLEGEQYF. The CDR3, as DNA: TGCGCCAGCAGCCAAGGCCCCACGCTAGAGGGCGAGCAGTACTTC. The J gene is TRBJ2-7, the V gene TRBV4-1, with D possibly matching TRBD2 (5 bases). From germline, CDR1 is MGHRA and CDR2 YSYEKL. V lost 1 base and J lost 6, with 16 bases in between. CDR3 length: 15 residues.

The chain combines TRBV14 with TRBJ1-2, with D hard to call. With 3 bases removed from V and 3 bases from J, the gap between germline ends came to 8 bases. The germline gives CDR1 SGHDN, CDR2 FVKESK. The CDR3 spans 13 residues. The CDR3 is CASSHGHHYGYTF. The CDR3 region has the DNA TGTGCCAGCAGCCATGGCCATCACTATGGCTACACCTTC.

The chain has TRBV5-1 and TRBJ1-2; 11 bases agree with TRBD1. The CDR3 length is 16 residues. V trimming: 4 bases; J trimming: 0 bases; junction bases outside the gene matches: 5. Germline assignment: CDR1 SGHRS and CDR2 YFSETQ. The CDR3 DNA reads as TGCGCCAGCAGCCCCCGGGGACAGGGGGCTAACTATGGCTACACCTTC. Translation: CASSPRGQGANYGYTF.

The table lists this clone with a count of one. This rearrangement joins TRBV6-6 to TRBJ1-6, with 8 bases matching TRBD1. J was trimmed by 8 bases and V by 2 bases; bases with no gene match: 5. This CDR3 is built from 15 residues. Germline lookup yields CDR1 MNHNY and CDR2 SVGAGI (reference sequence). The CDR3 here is CASSYRQGADSPLHF. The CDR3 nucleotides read TGTGCCAGCAGTTACCGGCAGGGGGCTGATTCACCCCTCCACTTT.

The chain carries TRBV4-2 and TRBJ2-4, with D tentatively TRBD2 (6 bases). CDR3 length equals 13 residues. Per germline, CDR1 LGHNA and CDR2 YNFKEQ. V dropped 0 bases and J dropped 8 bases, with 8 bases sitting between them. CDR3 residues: CASSQDREDIQYF. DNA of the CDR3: TGTGCCAGCAGCCAAGACAGGGAGGACATTCAGTACTTC.

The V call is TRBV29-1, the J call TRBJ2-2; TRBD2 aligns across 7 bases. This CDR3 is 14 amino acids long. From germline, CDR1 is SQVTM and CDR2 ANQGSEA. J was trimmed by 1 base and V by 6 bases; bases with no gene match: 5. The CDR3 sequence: CSVAVAGNTGELFF. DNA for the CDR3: TGCAGCGTGGCTGTAGCGGGGAACACCGGGGAGCTGTTTTTT.

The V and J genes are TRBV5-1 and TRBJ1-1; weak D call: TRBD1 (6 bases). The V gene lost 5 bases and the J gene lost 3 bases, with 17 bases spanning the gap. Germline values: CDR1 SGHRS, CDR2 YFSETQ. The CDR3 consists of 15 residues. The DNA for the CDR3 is TGCGCCAGCAGAATGAGGGGGGATTTAGACACTGAAGCTTTCTTT. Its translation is CASRMRGDLDTEAFF.

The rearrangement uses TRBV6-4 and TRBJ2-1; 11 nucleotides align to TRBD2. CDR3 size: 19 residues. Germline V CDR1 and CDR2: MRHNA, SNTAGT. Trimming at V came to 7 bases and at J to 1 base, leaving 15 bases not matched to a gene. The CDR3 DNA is TGTGCCAGCACCTTGGGACTAGCGGAGATGAACGGGTCCTACAATGAGCAGTTCTTC. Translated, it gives CASTLGLAEMNGSYNEQFF.

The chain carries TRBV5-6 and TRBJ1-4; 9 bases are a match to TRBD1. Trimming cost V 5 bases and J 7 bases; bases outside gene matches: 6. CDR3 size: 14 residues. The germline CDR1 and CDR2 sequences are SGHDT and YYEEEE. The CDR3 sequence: CASRKQGAPEKLFF. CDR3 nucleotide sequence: TGTGCCAGCAGAAAACAGGGGGCGCCTGAAAAACTGTTTTTT.

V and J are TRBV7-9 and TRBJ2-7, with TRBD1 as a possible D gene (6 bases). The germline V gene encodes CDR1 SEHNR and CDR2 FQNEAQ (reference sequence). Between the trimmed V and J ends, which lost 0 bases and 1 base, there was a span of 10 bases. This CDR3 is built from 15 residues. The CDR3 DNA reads TGTGCCAGCAGCTTAGCGGGCACAGGGTCCTACGAGCAGTACTTC. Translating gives CASSLAGTGSYEQYF.

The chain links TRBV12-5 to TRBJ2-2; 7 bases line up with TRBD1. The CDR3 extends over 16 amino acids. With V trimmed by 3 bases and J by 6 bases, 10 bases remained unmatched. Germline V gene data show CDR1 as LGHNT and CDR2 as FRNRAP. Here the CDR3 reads CASGFRTGAEAGELFF. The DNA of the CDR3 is TGTGCTAGTGGTTTTCGAACAGGGGCGGAGGCCGGGGAGCTGTTTTTT.

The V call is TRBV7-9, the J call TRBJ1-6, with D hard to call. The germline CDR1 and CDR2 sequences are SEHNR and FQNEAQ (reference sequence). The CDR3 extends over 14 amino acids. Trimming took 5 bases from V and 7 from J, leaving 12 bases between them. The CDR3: CASSTTRENSPLHF. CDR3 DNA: TGTGCCAGCAGCACGACCCGAGAGAATTCACCCCTCCACTTT.

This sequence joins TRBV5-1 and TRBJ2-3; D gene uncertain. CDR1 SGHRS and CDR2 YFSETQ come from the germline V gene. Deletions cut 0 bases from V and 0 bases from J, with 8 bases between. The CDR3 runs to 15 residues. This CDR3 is CASSLDLSSTDTQYF. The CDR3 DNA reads TGCGCCAGCAGCTTGGACCTTAGTAGCACAGATACGCAGTATTTT.

The CDR3 reads CASSSGTAEAFF. CDR3 nucleotides: TGTGCCAGCAGCTCGGGGACCGCTGAAGCTTTCTTT. The chain is built from TRBV9 and TRBJ1-1, with D perhaps TRBD1 (5 bases). The CDR3 extends over 12 amino acids. Germline V CDR1 and CDR2: SGDLS, YYNGEE. Trimming took 4 bases from V and 6 from J, leaving 10 bases between them.

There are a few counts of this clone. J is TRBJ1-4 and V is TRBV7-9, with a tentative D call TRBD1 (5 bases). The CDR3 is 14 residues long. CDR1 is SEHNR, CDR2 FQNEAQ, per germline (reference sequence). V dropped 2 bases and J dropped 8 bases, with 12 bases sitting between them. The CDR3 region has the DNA TGTGCCAGCAGCTTATGGGCTGGGGGGGAAAAACTGTTTTTT. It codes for CASSLWAGGEKLFF.

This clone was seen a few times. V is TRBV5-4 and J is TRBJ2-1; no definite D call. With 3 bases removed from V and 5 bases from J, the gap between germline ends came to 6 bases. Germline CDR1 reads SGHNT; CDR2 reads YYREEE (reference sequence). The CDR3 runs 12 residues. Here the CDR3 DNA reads TGTGCCAGCAGCTATGCCAACAATGAGCAGTTCTTC. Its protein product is CASSYANNEQFF.